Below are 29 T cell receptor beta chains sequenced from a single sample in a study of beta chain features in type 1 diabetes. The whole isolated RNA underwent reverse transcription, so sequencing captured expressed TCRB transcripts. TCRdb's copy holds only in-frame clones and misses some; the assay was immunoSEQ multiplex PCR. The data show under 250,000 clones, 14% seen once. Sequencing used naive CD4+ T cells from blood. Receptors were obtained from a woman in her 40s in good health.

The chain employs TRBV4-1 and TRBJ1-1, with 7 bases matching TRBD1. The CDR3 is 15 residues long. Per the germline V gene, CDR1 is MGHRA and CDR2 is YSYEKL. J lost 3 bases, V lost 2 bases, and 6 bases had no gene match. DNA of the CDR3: TGCGCCAGCAGCCAACCGGGACAGAGACACACTGAAGCTTTCTTT. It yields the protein CASSQPGQRHTEAFF.

CDR3 DNA sequence: TGCAGCGTTGCTGGCGGAGTGGGTCTGTACAATGAGCAGTTCTTC. This codes for CSVAGGVGLYNEQFF. This chain uses TRBV29-1 with TRBJ2-1; D is uncertain. There are 15 residues in the CDR3. The germline V and J ends were trimmed by 4 bases and 4 bases, with 17 bases remaining between them. From germline, CDR1 is SQVTM and CDR2 ANQGSEA.

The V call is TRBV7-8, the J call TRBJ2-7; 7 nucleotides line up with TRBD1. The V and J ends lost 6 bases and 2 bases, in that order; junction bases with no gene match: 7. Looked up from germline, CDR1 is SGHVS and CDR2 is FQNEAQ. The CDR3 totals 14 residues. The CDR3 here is CASRPTGPTYEQYF. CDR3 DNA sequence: TGTGCCAGCAGACCGACAGGGCCCACCTACGAGCAGTACTTC.

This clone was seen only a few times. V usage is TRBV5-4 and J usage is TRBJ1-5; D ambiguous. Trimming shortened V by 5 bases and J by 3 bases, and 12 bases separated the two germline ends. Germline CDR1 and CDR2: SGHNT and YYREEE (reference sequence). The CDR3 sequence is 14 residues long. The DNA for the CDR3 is TGTGCCAGCAGTAGCGACGGTAACAATCAGCCCCAGCATTTT. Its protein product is CASSSDGNNQPQHF.

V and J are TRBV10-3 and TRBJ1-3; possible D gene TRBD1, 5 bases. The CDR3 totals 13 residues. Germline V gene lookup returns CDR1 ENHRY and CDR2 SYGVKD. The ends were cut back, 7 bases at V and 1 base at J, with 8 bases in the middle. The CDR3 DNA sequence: TGTGCCATCACAGCAGGGTCTGGAAACACCATATATTTT. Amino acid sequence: CAITAGSGNTIYF.

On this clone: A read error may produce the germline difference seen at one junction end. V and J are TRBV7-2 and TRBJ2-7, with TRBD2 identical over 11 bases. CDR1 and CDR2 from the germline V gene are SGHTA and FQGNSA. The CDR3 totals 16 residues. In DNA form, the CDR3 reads TGTGCCAGCAGCGTAGCGGGGGGGCCCCCGGGATACGAGCAGTACTTC. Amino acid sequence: CASSVAGGPPGYEQYF.

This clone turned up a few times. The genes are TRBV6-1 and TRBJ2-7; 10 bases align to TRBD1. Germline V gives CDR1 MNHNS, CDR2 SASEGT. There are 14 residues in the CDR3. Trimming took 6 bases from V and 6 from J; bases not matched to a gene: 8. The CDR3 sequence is CASRVDRGIGEQYF. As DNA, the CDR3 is TGTGCCAGCAGGGTGGACAGGGGGATCGGCGAGCAGTACTTC.

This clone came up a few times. This chain's CDR3 is CASGLGSGKPETQYF. CDR3 nucleotide sequence: TGTGCTAGTGGTTTGGGGTCAGGGAAACCAGAGACCCAGTACTTC. This chain joins TRBV12-5 and TRBJ2-5; maybe TRBD1 (5 bases). In germline, CDR1 is LGHNT, CDR2 FRNRAP. The CDR3 has 15 residues. V lost 1 base to trimming and J lost 4 bases, with 13 bases between them.

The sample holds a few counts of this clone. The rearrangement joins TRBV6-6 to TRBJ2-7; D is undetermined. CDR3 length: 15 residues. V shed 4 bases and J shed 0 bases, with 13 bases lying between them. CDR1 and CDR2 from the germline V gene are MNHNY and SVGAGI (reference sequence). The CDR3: CASSSRVASSYEQYF. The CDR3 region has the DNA TGTGCCAGCAGTTCCCGAGTAGCTAGCTCCTACGAGCAGTACTTC.

The CDR3 sequence is CSVRRGTYGYTF. The DNA of the CDR3 is TGCAGCGTCCGCAGGGGTACCTATGGCTACACCTTC. The chain combines TRBV29-1 with TRBJ1-2, with a possible D match to TRBD1 (6 bases). Germline values: CDR1 SQVTM, CDR2 ANQGSEA. Trimming removed 6 bases from V and 4 bases from J, with 12 bases in between. The CDR3 sequence is 12 residues long.

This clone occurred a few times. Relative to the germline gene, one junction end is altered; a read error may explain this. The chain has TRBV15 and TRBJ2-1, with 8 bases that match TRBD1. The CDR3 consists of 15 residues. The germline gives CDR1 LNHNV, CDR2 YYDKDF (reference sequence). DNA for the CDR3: TGTGCCACCAGAAGAGACAGGGGTAGGTTCAATGAGCAGTTCTTC. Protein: CATRRDRGRFNEQFF.

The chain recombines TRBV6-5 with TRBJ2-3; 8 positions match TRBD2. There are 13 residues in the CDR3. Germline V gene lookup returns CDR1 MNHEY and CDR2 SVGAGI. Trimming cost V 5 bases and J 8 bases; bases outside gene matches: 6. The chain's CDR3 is CASSDRAGATQYF. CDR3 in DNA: TGTGCCAGCAGTGACCGAGCGGGGGCTACGCAGTATTTT.

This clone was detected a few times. CDR3: CASSEALRLAGRETQYF. CDR3 in DNA: TGTGCCAGCAGTGAAGCGCTTCGGCTAGCGGGGCGGGAGACCCAGTACTTC. V and J are TRBV2 and TRBJ2-5; 9 bases are shared with TRBD2. Germline lookup yields CDR1 SNHLY and CDR2 FYNNEI. The J segment lost 5 bases and the V segment lost 0 bases, leaving 10 bases of the junction unmatched. The CDR3 is 17 amino acids.

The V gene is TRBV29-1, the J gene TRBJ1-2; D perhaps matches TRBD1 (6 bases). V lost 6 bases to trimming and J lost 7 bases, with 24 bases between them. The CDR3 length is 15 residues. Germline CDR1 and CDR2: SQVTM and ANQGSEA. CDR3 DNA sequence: TGCAGCGTAGGGAGCCTAAGTTCAGGGGAAGCTGGCTACACCTTC. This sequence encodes CSVGSLSSGEAGYTF.

In DNA form, the CDR3 reads TGTGCCAGCAGCCAAGCATGGCGGGGCGGTGAGACCCAGTACTTC. As protein: CASSQAWRGGETQYF. This chain joins TRBV14 and TRBJ2-5; D may be TRBD2 (6 bases). The CDR3 sequence is 15 residues long. In germline, CDR1 is SGHDN, CDR2 FVKESK. V lost 1 base, J lost 5 bases, and 14 bases lay in between.

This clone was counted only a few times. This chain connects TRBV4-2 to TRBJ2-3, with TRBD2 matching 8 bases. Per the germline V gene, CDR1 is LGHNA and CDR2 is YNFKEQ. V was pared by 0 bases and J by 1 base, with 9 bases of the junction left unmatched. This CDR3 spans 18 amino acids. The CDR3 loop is CASSQDPVAGIRTDTQYF. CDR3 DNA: TGTGCCAGCAGCCAAGATCCGGTAGCGGGGATCCGCACAGATACGCAGTATTTT.

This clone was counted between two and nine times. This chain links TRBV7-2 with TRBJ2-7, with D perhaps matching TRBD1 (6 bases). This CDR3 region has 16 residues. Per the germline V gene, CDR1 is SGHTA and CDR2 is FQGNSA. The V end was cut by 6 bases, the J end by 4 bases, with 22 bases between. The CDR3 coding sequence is TGTGCCAGCAGGGAACCGCTAGCCAGGGGCTTTTACGAGCAGTACTTC. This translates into CASREPLARGFYEQYF.

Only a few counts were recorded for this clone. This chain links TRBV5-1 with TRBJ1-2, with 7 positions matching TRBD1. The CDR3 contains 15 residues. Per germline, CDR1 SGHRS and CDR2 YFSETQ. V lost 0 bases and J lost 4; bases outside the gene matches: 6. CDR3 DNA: TGCGCCAGCAGCTTGGCAGACAGGGAGGTCTATGGCTACACCTTC. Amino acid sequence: CASSLADREVYGYTF.

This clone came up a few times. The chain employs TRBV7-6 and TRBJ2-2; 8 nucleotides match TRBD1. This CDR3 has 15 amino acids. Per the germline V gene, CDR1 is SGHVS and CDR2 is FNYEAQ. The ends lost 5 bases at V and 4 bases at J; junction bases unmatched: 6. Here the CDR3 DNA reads TGTGCCAGCAGCGAGACAGGGGCGCGCACCGGGGAGCTGTTTTTT. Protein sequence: CASSETGARTGELFF.

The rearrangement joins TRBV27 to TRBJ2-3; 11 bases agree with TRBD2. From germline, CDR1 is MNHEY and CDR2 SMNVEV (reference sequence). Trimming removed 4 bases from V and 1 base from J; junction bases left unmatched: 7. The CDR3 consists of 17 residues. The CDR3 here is CASSSSHSGGGTDTQYF. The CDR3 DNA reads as TGTGCCAGCAGTTCCTCCCATAGCGGGGGGGGCACAGATACGCAGTATTTT.

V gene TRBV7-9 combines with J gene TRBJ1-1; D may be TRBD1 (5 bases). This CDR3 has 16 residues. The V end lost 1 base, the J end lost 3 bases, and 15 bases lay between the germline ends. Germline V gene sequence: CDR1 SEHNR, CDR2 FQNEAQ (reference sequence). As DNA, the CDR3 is TGTGCCAGCAGCTTAGGGTCAGGGAGGTGGGACACTGAAGCTTTCTTT. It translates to CASSLGSGRWDTEAFF.

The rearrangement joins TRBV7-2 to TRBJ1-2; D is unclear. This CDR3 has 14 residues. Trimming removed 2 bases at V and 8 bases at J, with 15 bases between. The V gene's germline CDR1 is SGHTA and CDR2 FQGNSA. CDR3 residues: CASSLRLGAAGYTF. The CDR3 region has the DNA TGTGCCAGCAGCTTAAGGCTGGGAGCGGCAGGCTACACCTTC.

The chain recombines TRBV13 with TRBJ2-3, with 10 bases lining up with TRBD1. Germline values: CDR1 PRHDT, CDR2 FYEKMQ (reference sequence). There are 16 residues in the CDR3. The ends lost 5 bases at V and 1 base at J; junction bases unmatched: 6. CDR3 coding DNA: TGTGCCAGCAGCATTGGACAGGGGGTAGGCACAGATACGCAGTATTTT. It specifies CASSIGQGVGTDTQYF.

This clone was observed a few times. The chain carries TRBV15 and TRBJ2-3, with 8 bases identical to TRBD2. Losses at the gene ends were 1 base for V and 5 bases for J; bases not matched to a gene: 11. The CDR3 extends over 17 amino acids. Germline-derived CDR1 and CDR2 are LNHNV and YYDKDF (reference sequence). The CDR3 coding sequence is TGTGCCACCAGCAGAGCGCTCCGGGGGGGGGCCGGAGATACGCAGTATTTT. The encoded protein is CATSRALRGGAGDTQYF.

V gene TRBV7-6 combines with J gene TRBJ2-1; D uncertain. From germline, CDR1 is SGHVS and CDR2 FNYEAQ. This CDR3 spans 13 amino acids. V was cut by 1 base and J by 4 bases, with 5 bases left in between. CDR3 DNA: TGTGCCAGCAGCTTAGGGAGTTACAATGAGCAGTTCTTC. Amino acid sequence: CASSLGSYNEQFF. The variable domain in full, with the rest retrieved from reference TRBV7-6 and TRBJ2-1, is GAGVSQSPRYKVTKRGQDVALRCDPISGHVSLYWYRQALGQGPEFLTYFNYEAQQDKSGLPNDRFSAERPEGSISTLTIQRTEQRDSAMYRCASSLGSYNEQFFGPGTRLTVL.

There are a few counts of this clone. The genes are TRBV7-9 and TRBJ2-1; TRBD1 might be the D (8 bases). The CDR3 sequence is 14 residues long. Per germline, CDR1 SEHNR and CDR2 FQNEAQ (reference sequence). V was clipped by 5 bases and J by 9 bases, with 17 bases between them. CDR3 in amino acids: CASSGQGGVGEQFF. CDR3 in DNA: TGTGCCAGCAGCGGACAGGGAGGGGTGGGTGAGCAGTTCTTC.

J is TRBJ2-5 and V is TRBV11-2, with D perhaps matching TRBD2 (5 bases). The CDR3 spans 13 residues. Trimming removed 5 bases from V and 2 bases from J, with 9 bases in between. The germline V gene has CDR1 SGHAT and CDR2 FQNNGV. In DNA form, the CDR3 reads TGTGCCAGCAGCCCGGACTGGCAAGAGACCCAGTACTTC. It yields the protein CASSPDWQETQYF.

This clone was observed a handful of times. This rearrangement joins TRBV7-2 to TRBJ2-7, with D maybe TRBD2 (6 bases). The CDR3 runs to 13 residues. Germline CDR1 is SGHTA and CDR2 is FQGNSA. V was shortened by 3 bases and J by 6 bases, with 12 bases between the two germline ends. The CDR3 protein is CASSLGGYGEQYF. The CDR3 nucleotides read TGTGCCAGCAGCTTGGGAGGTTATGGCGAGCAGTACTTC.

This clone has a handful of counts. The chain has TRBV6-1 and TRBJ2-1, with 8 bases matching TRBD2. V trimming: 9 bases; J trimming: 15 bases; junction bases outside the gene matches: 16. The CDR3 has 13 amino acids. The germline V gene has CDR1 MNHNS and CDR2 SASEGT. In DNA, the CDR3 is TGTGCCAGTCTGGAGAGCGGGGGCCTAAGAGGGTTCTTC. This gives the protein CASLESGGLRGFF.